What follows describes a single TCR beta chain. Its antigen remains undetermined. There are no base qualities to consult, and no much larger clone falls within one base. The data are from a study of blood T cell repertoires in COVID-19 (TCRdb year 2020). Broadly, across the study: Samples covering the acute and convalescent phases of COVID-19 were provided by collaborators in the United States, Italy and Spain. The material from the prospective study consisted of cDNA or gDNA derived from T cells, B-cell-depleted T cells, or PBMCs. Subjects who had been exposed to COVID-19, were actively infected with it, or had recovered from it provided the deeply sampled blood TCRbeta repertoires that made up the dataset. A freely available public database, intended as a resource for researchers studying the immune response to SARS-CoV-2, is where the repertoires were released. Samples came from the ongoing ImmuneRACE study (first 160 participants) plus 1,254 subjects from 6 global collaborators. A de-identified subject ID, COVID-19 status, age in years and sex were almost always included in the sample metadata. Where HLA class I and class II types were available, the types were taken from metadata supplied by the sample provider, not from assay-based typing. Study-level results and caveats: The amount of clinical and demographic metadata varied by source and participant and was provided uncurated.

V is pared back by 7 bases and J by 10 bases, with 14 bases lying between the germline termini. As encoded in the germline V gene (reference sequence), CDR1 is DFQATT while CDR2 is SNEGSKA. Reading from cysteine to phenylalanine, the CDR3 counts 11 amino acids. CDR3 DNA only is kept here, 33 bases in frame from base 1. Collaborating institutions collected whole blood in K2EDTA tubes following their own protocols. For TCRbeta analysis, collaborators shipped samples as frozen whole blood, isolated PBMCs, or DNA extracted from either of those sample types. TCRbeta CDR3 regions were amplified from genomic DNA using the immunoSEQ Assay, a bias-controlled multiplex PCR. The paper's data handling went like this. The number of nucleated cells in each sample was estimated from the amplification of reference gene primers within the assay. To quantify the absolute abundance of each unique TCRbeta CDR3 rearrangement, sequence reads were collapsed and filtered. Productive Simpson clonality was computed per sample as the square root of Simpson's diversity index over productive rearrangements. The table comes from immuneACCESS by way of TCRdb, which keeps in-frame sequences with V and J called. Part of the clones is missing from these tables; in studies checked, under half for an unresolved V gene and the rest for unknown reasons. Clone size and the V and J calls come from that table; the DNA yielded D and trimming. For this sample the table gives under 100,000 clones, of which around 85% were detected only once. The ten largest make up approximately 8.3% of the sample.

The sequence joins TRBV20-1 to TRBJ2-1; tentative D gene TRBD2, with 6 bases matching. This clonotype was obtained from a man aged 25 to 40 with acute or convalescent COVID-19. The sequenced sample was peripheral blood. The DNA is TGCAGTGGAAGACTAGACTACGAGCAGTTCTTC. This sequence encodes CSGRLDYEQFF.